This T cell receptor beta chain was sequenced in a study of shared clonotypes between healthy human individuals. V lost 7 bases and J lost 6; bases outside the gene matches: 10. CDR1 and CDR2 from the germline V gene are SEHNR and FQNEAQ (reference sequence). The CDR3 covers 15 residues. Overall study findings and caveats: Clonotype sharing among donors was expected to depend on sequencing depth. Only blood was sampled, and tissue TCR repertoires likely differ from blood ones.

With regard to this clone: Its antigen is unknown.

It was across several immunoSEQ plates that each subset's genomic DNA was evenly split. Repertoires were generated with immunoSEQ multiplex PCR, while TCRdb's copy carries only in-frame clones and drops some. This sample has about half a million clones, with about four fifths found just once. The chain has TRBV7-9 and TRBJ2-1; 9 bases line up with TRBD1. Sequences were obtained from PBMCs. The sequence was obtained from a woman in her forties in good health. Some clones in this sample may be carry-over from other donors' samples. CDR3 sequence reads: CASTTGTGRVNEQFF. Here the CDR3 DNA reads TGTGCCAGCACTACGGGGACAGGGAGGGTCAATGAGCAGTTCTTC.